This T cell receptor beta chain was profiled in a study of siplizumab effects on memory and regulatory T cells. Cells from the mixed lymphocyte reaction were cocultured for about six days at 37°C. Sequenced by immunoSEQ multiplex PCR; TCRdb stores in-frame clones only, minus some. The data show just under 8,000 clones, about two fifths seen once. The germline gives CDR1 SGHKS, CDR2 YYEKEE (reference sequence). There are 14 residues in the CDR3. V lost 4 bases and J lost 4; bases outside the gene matches: 7. By sample share, this clone is medium-sized. Its antigen is not identified. Other DNA sequences in the sample encode the same CDR3.

The sequenced material came from CFSE-low (dividing) CD8+ T cells sorted from an allogeneic mixed lymphocyte reaction. The chain is built from TRBV5-5 and TRBJ2-7; 8 nucleotides match TRBD1. This TCR was sampled from a human donor in good health; the cells came from an allogeneic mixed lymphocyte reaction. The CDR3, as DNA: TGTGCCAGCAGCCCTGGGCAGGGGGCTTACGAGCAGTACTTC. Amino acid sequence: CASSPGQGAYEQYF.